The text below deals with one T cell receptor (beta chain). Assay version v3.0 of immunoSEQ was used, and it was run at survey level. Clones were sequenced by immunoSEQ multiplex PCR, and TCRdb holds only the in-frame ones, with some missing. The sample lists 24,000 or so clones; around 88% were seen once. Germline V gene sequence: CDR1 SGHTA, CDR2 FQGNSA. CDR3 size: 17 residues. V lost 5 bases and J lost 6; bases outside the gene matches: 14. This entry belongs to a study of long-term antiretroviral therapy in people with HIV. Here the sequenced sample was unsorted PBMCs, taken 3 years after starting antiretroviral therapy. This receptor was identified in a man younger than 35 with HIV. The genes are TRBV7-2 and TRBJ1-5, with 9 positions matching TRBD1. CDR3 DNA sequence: TGTGCCAGCAGCGCGGGAGGGGGACAGGGAGATATTCAGCCCCAGCATTTT. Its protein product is CASSAGGGQGDIQPQHF.